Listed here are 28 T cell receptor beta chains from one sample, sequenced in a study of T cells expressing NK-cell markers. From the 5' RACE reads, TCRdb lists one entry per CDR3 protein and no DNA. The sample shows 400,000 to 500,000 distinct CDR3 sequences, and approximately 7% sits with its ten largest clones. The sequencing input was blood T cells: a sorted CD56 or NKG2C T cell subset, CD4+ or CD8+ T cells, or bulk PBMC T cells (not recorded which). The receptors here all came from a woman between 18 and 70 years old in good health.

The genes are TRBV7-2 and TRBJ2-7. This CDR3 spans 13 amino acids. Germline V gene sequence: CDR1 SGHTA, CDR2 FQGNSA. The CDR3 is CASSLERWYEQYF.

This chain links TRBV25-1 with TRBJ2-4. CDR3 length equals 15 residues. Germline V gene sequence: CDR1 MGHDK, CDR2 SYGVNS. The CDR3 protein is CASSDGVLAKNIQYF. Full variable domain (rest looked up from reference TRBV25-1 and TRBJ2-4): EADIYQTPRYLVIGTGKKITLECSQTMGHDKMYWYQQDPGMELHLIHYSYGVNSTEKGDLSSESTVSRIRTEHFPLTLESARPSHTSQYLCASSDGVLAKNIQYFGAGTRLSVL.

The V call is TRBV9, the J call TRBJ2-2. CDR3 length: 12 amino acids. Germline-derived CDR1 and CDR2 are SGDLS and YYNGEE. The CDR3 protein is CASSVSGGELFF.

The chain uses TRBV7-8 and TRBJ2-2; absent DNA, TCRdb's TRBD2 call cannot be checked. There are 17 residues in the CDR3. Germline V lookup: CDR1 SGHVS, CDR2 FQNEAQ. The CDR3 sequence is CASSLNLAGTNTGELFF.

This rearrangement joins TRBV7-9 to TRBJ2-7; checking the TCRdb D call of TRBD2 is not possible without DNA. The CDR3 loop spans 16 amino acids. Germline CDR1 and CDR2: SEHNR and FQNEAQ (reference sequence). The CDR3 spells CASSLPSGSFSYEQYF.

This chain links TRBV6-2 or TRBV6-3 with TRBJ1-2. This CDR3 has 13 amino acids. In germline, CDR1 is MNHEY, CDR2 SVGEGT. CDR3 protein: CASSYLVGYGYTF.

This CDR3 reads CASSSGLGGGDTQYF. This chain connects TRBV7-9 to TRBJ2-3; TCRdb reports TRBD2, a call that lacks DNA to check it against. CDR1 and CDR2 (germline): SEHNR, FQNEAQ (reference sequence). The CDR3 totals 15 residues.

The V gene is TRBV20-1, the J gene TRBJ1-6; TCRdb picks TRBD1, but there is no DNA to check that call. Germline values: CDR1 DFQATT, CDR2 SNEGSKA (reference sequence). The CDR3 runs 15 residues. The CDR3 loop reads CSAAPGGSYNSPLHF.

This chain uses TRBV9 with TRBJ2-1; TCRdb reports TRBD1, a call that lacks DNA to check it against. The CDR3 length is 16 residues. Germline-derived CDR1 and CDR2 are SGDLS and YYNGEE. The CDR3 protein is CASSVAPGLSYNEQFF. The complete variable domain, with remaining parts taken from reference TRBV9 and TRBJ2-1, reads DSGVTQTPKHLITATGQRVTLRCSPRSGDLSVYWYQQSLDQGLQFLIQYYNGEERAKGNILERFSAQQFPDLHSELNLSSLELGDSALYFCASSVAPGLSYNEQFFGPGTRLTVL.

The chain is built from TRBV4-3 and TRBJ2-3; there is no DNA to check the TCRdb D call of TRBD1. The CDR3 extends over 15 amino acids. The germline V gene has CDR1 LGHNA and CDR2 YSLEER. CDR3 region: CASSLGQGGVDTQYF.

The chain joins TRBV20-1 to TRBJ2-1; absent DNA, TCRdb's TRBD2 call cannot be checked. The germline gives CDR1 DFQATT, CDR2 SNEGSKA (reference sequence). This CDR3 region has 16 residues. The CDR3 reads CSARDFKAPNSHEQFF.

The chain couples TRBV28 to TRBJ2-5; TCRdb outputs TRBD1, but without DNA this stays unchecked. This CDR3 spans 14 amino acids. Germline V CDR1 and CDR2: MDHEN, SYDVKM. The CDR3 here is CATRQGGPQETQYF.

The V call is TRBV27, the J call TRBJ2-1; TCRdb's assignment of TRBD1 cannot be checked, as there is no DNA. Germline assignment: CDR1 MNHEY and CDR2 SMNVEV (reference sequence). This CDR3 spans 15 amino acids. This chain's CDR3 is CASSLSSGLYNEQFF.

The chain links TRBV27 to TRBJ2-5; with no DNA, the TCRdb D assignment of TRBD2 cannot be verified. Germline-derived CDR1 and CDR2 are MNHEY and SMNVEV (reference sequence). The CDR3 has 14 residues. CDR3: CASSPGPRHGTQYF.

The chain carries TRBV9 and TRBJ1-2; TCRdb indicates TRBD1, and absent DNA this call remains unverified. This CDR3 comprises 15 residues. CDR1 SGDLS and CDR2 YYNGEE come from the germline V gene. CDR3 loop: CASSVGGRANYGYTF.

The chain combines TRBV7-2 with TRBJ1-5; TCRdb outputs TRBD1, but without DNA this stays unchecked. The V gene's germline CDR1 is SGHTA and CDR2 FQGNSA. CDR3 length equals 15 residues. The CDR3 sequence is CASSWTGTSNQPQHF.

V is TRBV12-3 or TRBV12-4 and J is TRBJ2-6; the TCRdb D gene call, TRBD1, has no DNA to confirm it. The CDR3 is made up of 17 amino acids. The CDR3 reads CASSLQGAGSGANVLTF.

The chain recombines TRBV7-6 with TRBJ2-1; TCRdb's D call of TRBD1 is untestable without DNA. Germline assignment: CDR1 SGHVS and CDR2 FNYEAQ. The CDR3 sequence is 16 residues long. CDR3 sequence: CASSLDSGRAYNEQFF.

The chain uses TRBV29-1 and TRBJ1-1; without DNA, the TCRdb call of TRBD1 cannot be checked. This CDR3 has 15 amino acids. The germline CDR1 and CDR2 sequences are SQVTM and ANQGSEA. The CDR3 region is CSVPRYGTGHPQAFF. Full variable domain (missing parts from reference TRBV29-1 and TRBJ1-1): SAVISQKPSRDICQRGTSLTIQCQVDSQVTMMFWYRQQPGQSLTLIATANQGSEATYESGFVIDKFPISRPNLTFSTLTVSNMSPEDSSIYLCSVPRYGTGHPQAFFGQGTRLTVV.

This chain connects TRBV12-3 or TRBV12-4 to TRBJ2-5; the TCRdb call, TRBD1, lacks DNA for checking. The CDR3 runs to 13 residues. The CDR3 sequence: CASSHRQSETQYF.

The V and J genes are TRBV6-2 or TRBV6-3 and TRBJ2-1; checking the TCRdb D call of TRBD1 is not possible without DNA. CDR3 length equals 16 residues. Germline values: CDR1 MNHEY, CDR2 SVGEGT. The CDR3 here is CASSYLGGTGYNEQFF.

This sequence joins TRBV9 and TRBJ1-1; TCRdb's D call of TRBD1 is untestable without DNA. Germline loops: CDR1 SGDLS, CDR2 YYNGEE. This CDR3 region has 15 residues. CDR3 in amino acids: CASSVGDTMNTEAFF.

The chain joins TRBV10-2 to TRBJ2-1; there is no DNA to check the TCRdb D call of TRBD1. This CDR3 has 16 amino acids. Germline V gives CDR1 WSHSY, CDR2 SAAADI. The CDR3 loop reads CASSFKKGQGPNEQFF.

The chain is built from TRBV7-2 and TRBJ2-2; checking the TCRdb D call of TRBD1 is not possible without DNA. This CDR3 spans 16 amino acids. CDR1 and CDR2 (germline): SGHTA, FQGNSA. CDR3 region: CASSSSGTQNTGELFF.

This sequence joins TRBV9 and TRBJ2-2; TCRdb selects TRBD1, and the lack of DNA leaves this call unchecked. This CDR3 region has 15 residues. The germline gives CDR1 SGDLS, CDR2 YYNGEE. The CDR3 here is CASSPPGVSTGELFF.

The CDR3 loop is CASSLGGRTQYF. The chain uses TRBV7-2 and TRBJ2-5. CDR3 size: 12 residues. Germline CDR1 SGHTA, CDR2 FQGNSA.

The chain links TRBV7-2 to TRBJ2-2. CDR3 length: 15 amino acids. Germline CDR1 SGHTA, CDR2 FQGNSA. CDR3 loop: CASSLMPERTGELFF.

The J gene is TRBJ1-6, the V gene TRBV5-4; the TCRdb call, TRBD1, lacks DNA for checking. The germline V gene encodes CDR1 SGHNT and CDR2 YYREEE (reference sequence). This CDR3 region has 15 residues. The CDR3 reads CASSFGQGLNSPLHF.